A single sample is the source of the 5 T cell receptor beta chains below, sequenced in a study of CD8 T cells in Susac syndrome. RNA amounts of about 0.45 to 1 ug underwent reverse transcription with random hexamers. TCRdb re-analysed the immunoSEQ multiplex PCR reads in MiXCR, keeping a single row per CDR3 protein. The sample carries more than 150,000 distinct CDR3 sequences, approximately 94% recorded once. What was sequenced was CD4+ T cells from PBMCs. The source is a human donor with Susac syndrome.

The chain links TRBV25-1 to TRBJ1-6; D is ambiguous. This CDR3 has 12 residues. V shed 5 bases and J shed 15 bases, with 14 bases lying between them. Germline values: CDR1 MGHDK, CDR2 SYGVNS. In DNA form, the CDR3 reads TGTGCCAGCAGTCCCTCAGGCACCAGCCTCCACTTT. Residues: CASSPSGTSLHF. The full variable domain, rest sourced from reference TRBV25-1 and TRBJ1-6, is EADIYQTPRYLVIGTGKKITLECSQTMGHDKMYWYQQDPGMELHLIHYSYGVNSTEKGDLSSESTVSRIRTEHFPLTLESARPSHTSQYLCASSPSGTSLHFGNGTRLTVT.

The chain uses TRBV9 and TRBJ2-1; D may be TRBD1 or TRBD2 (5 bases each). V lost 0 bases, J lost 10 bases, and 8 bases lay in between. The CDR3 is 12 residues long. Per the germline V gene, CDR1 is SGDLS and CDR2 is YYNGEE. The DNA for the CDR3 is TGTGCCAGCAGCGTAGGGGACGGGGAGCAGTTCTTC. Protein product: CASSVGDGEQFF.

The V and J genes are TRBV30 and TRBJ2-7; D call uncertain. The CDR3 is made up of 13 amino acids. Looked up from germline, CDR1 is GTSNPN and CDR2 is SVGIG (reference sequence). Trimming cost V 2 bases and J 6 bases, with 14 bases left between them. CDR3 in amino acids: CAWSPTGSSEQYF. The CDR3 DNA is TGTGCCTGGAGTCCAACCGGATCATCCGAGCAGTACTTC.

V and J are TRBV29-1 and TRBJ2-1; D unclear. Per germline, CDR1 SQVTM and CDR2 ANQGSEA. This CDR3 has 12 amino acids. The germline V and J ends were trimmed by 4 bases and 8 bases, with 12 bases remaining between them. The CDR3 coding sequence is TGCAGCGTTGCGATGGGTGGGGATGAGCAGTTCTTC. Protein product: CSVAMGGDEQFF.

This chain uses TRBV29-1 with TRBJ2-1, with D perhaps matching TRBD1 (5 bases). V was shortened by 4 bases and J by 0 bases, with 10 bases between the two germline ends. Germline V gene data show CDR1 as SQVTM and CDR2 as ANQGSEA. The CDR3 spans 14 residues. CDR3 nucleotide sequence: TGCAGCGTTGTTAAGGGGTTCTCCTACAATGAGCAGTTCTTC. Translation: CSVVKGFSYNEQFF.